This TCR beta chain was captured in a study of CD8 T cells in Susac syndrome. General study points: In total CD8+ repertoires, around 17 Susac-specific public clones were found, and CD8+ TEMRA repertoires had about five. Expansion of Susac CD8+ clones peaked in TEMRA cells and in active patients. As the study acknowledged, the number of individuals in its TCR sequencing and HLA analysis was relatively small.

V lost 4 bases, J lost 6 bases, and 15 bases lay in between. CDR1 is SGHDT, CDR2 YYEEEE, per germline. There are 14 residues in the CDR3. RNA totalling roughly 0.45 to 1 ug underwent reverse transcription with random hexamers. The method of amplification for TCR beta CDR3 was immunoSEQ multiplex PCR, covering 54 Vbeta and 13 Jbeta. TCRdb re-called the immunoSEQ multiplex PCR reads through MiXCR, storing one row per CDR3 protein. This table holds 85,000 to 130,000 distinct CDR3 sequences, less than 95% found once. This clonotype was seen just once. Its specificity is unknown. The source is a human donor with Susac syndrome. The sequencing sample was made of CD8+ T cells from PBMCs. The chain recombines TRBV5-6 with TRBJ2-3, with TRBD1 as a possible D gene (7 bases). CDR3 protein: CASSQSTGRDTQYF. The CDR3 DNA sequence: TGTGCCAGCAGCCAGTCGACAGGGAGGGATACGCAGTATTTT.